These 27 T cell receptor beta chains came from one sample sequenced in a study. Tregs were sorted as CD4+CD25+CD127-/low cells. Amplification of TRBV12-4/TRBJ1-2 clonotypes used adaptor-ligated barcode primers. TCRdb independently ran MiXCR on the multiplex PCR reads; one entry per CDR3 protein. The sample yields roughly 1,200 distinct CDR3 sequences, over 25% seen once. Input material: tumor-infiltrating Tregs sorted from the breast tumor. The receptors were sampled from a female donor with breast cancer.

This clonotype is medium-sized (0.01 to 0.1%) by share. The chain links TRBV12-3 or TRBV12-4 to TRBJ1-2; 9 bases are shared with TRBD1. V lost 1 base to trimming and J lost 7 bases; unmatched junction nucleotides: 1. The CDR3 runs 13 residues. The CDR3 region is CASSLGTGAGYTF. CDR3 coding DNA: TGTGCCAGCAGTTTAGGGACAGGGGCTGGCTACACCTTC.

This clonotype ranks as large. This chain links TRBV12-3 or TRBV12-4 with TRBJ1-2; D possibly corresponds to TRBD1 (6 bases). This CDR3 has 13 amino acids. Deletions cut 8 bases from V and 3 bases from J, with 13 bases between. The CDR3: CASWAGDDYGYTF. CDR3 DNA sequence: TGTGCCAGCTGGGCAGGGGATGACTATGGCTACACCTTC.

The CDR3 bases are TGTGCCAGCAGCTCGGACAGGGAAGGTGGCTACACCTTC. Its translation: CASSSDREGGYTF. The V call is TRBV12-3 or TRBV12-4, the J call TRBJ1-2; 8 bases align to TRBD1. CDR3 size: 13 residues. Trimming took 6 bases from V and 7 from J; bases not matched to a gene: 7.

The V and J genes are TRBV12-3 or TRBV12-4 and TRBJ1-2; D possibly corresponds to TRBD1 (5 bases). CDR3 size: 11 residues. With 8 bases removed from V and 7 bases from J, the gap between germline ends came to 11 bases. CDR3 loop: CASGGVGGYTF. CDR3 in DNA: TGTGCCAGCGGAGGGGTGGGTGGCTACACCTTC.

By sample share, this clonotype is medium-sized (0.01 to 0.1%). This chain joins TRBV12-5 and TRBJ1-2, with D unresolved. V was pared by 1 base and J by 4 bases, with 10 bases between. The CDR3 length is 14 residues. Germline CDR1 and CDR2: LGHNT and FRNRAP. CDR3 sequence reads: CASGLASGLYGYTF. DNA for the CDR3: TGTGCTAGTGGTTTGGCTTCGGGCCTCTATGGCTACACCTTC.

This clonotype is large within its sample. CDR3 region: CASSRQGEYGYTF. For the CDR3, the DNA is TGTGCCAGCAGTAGACAGGGAGAGTATGGCTACACCTTC. The J gene is TRBJ1-2, the V gene TRBV12-3 or TRBV12-4, with 7 bases aligning to TRBD1. Trimming at V came to 5 bases and at J to 5 bases, leaving 5 bases not matched to a gene. This CDR3 region has 13 residues.

This clonotype is judged large. V gene TRBV12-3 or TRBV12-4 combines with J gene TRBJ1-2, with D unresolved. There are 12 residues in the CDR3. V lost 6 bases, J lost 4 bases, and 9 bases lay in between. This chain's CDR3 is CASRGNSYGYTF. As DNA, the CDR3 is TGTGCCAGCAGGGGAAACAGCTATGGCTACACCTTC.

The J gene is TRBJ1-2, the V gene TRBV12-3 or TRBV12-4, with unresolved D. The CDR3 extends over 11 amino acids. V lost 5 bases to trimming and J lost 5 bases, with 6 bases between them. The CDR3 DNA reads as TGTGCCAGCAGTCGAGGGTATGGCTACACCTTC. Amino acid sequence: CASSRGYGYTF.

Judged by abundance, this clonotype is medium-sized. The J gene is TRBJ1-2, the V gene TRBV12-3 or TRBV12-4; TRBD1 matches at 7 bases. V trimming: 3 bases; J trimming: 6 bases; junction bases outside the gene matches: 4. The CDR3 contains 13 residues. The CDR3 nucleotides are TGTGCCAGCAGTTTCACAGGGGAGGATGGCTACACCTTC. As protein: CASSFTGEDGYTF.

The chain combines TRBV12-3 or TRBV12-4 with TRBJ1-2; D is uncertain. V was pared by 4 bases and J by 6 bases, with 18 bases between. The CDR3 extends over 15 amino acids. The CDR3 loop is CASSSRASEGNGYTF. The CDR3 nucleotides are TGTGCCAGCAGTTCCCGGGCCTCCGAAGGTAATGGCTACACCTTC.

V and J are TRBV12-3 or TRBV12-4 and TRBJ1-2; D is ambiguous. CDR3 length equals 13 residues. Trimming removed 3 bases at V and 8 bases at J, with 13 bases between. CDR3 region: CASSLRQVRGYTF. CDR3 in DNA: TGTGCCAGCAGTTTGCGGCAGGTACGAGGCTACACCTTC.

In this sample, this clonotype is medium-sized. The rearrangement uses TRBV12-3 or TRBV12-4 and TRBJ1-2; 7 bases are a match to TRBD1. Losses at the gene ends were 4 bases for V and 8 bases for J; bases not matched to a gene: 10. The CDR3 has 14 amino acids. DNA of the CDR3: TGTGCCAGCAGTTCCTCCGACAGGGATTACGGCTACACCTTC. Residues: CASSSSDRDYGYTF.

This clonotype is categorized as large. The V and J genes are TRBV12-3 or TRBV12-4 and TRBJ1-2; D is possibly TRBD1 (6 bases). The length of the CDR3 is 14 residues. Trimming took off 3 bases at V and 4 bases at J, with 12 bases between the two ends. The CDR3 region is CASSFLDSGYGYTF. As DNA, the CDR3 is TGTGCCAGCAGTTTCCTGGACAGCGGCTATGGCTACACCTTC.

The chain uses TRBV12-3 or TRBV12-4 and TRBJ1-2; 9 nucleotides match TRBD1. The CDR3 is 14 amino acids. The J segment lost 5 bases and the V segment lost 5 bases, leaving 6 bases of the junction unmatched. The CDR3 sequence: CASSPRTGAYGYTF. DNA for the CDR3: TGTGCCAGCAGTCCGCGGACAGGGGCATATGGCTACACCTTC.

In its sample, this clonotype was seen once. The V and J genes are TRBV12-3 or TRBV12-4 and TRBJ1-2; D is uncertain. The V and J ends lost 1 base and 10 bases respectively, with 16 bases between them. CDR3 length equals 14 residues. CDR3 bases: TGTGCCAGCAGTTTAGGGCCGGGAATCTATAACTACACCTTC. Protein: CASSLGPGIYNYTF.

Judged by abundance, this clonotype is medium-sized (0.01 to 0.1%). The rearrangement links TRBV12-3 or TRBV12-4 to TRBJ1-2, with D unclear. The CDR3 contains 12 residues. V was cut by 6 bases and J by 4 bases, with 9 bases left in between. DNA for the CDR3: TGTGCCAGCAGAACGGTACGCTATGGCTACACCTTC. It is translated as CASRTVRYGYTF.

This clonotype is categorized as large. This chain joins TRBV12-3 or TRBV12-4 and TRBJ1-2, with D possibly TRBD1 on 5 matching bases. Deletions cut 6 bases from V and 6 bases from J, with 20 bases between. The CDR3 contains 15 residues. CDR3 in DNA: TGTGCCAGCAGCCCTCGGGGAGGGGCTCTCGATGGCTACACCTTC. Its protein is CASSPRGGALDGYTF.

This clonotype is labeled large. The chain recombines TRBV12-3 or TRBV12-4 with TRBJ1-2; perhaps TRBD1 as D (6 bases). Between the trimmed V and J ends, which lost 5 bases and 4 bases, there was a span of 14 bases. The CDR3 is 14 residues long. The DNA for the CDR3 is TGTGCCAGCAGTGCCCTCGACAGGACCTATGGCTACACCTTC. Residues: CASSALDRTYGYTF.

This chain uses TRBV12-3 or TRBV12-4 with TRBJ1-2; no definite D call. V was clipped by 3 bases and J by 3 bases, with 8 bases between them. This CDR3 has 13 residues. In nucleotides, the CDR3 is TGTGCCAGCAGTTTCGAGCGGCACTATGGCTACACCTTC. This translates into CASSFERHYGYTF.

Sample share makes this clonotype medium-sized. The rearrangement uses TRBV12-3 or TRBV12-4 and TRBJ1-2; D is unresolved. V lost 5 bases, J lost 6 bases, and 10 bases lay in between. The CDR3 covers 12 residues. CDR3 sequence reads: CASSPDGNGYTF. CDR3 DNA: TGTGCCAGCAGTCCTGACGGAAATGGCTACACCTTC.

This clonotype is classed as medium-sized (0.01 to 0.1%). The chain is built from TRBV12-3 or TRBV12-4 and TRBJ1-2, with a weak D call TRBD1 (6 bases). The germline V and J ends were trimmed by 4 bases and 6 bases, with 9 bases remaining between them. The CDR3 length is 12 residues. The CDR3, as DNA: TGTGCCAGCAGTTCCACAGGGAATGGCTACACCTTC. Translation: CASSSTGNGYTF.

This clonotype counts as large (0.1 to 1%). J is TRBJ1-2 and V is TRBV12-3 or TRBV12-4; TRBD1 matches at 7 bases. With V trimmed by 3 bases and J by 4 bases, 8 bases remained unmatched. The CDR3 extends over 15 amino acids. The CDR3 sequence: CASSFRDRPVYGYTF. The CDR3 nucleotides read TGTGCCAGCAGTTTCAGGGACAGACCAGTCTATGGCTACACCTTC.

The V and J genes are TRBV12-3 or TRBV12-4 and TRBJ1-2; D remains ambiguous. The CDR3 covers 11 residues. V was trimmed by 5 bases and J by 4 bases, leaving 5 bases between them. The CDR3 here is CASSGAYGYTF. The CDR3 bases are TGTGCCAGCAGTGGCGCCTATGGCTACACCTTC.

This clonotype is medium-sized within its sample. V is TRBV12-3 or TRBV12-4 and J is TRBJ1-2; the D is unclear. The CDR3 consists of 13 residues. V was cut by 3 bases and J by 4 bases, with 9 bases left in between. The DNA of the CDR3 is TGTGCCAGCAGTTTCCCAGGATCCTATGGCTACACCTTC. Amino acids: CASSFPGSYGYTF.

By its share, this clonotype is medium-sized (0.01 to 0.1%). The rearrangement uses TRBV12-3 or TRBV12-4 and TRBJ1-2; TRBD1 matches 7 bases. V lost 5 bases and J lost 3; bases outside the gene matches: 0. The length of the CDR3 is 12 residues. The CDR3 nucleotides are TGTGCCAGCAGTGGGACAGACTATGGCTACACCTTC. Its translation: CASSGTDYGYTF.

Within the sample, this clonotype is medium-sized (0.01 to 0.1%). The CDR3 region has the DNA TGTGCCCTTCTTACAGGTGGTCTTCATGGCTACACCTTC. It encodes CALLTGGLHGYTF. The rearrangement joins TRBV12-3 or TRBV12-4 to TRBJ1-2; possibly TRBD1 for D (5 bases). This CDR3 spans 13 amino acids. V lost 11 bases and J 6 bases, leaving 19 bases between the germline ends.

This clonotype is a singleton in its sample. The chain couples TRBV12-3 or TRBV12-4 to TRBJ1-2, with D possibly being TRBD1 (5 bases). The V and J ends lost 5 bases and 1 base respectively, with 14 bases between them. This CDR3 has 15 amino acids. The CDR3 bases are TGTGCCAGCAGTCACTCGGACATGCGTAACTATGGCTACACCTTC. It yields the protein CASSHSDMRNYGYTF.